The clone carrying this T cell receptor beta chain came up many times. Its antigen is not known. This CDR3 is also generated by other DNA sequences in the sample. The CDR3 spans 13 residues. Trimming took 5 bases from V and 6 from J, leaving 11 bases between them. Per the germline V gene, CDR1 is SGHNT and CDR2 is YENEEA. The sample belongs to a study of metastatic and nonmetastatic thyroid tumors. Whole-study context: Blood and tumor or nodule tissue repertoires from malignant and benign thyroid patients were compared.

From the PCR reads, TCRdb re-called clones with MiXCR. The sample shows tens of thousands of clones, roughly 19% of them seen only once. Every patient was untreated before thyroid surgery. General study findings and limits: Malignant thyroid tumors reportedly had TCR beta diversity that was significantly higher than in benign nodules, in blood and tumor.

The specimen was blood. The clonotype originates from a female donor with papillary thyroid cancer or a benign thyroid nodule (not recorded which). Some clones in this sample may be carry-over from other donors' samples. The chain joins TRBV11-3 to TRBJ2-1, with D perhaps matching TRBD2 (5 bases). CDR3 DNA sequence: TGTGCCAGCAGCCGAGGACTGGGCAATGAGCAGTTCTTC. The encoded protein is CASSRGLGNEQFF.